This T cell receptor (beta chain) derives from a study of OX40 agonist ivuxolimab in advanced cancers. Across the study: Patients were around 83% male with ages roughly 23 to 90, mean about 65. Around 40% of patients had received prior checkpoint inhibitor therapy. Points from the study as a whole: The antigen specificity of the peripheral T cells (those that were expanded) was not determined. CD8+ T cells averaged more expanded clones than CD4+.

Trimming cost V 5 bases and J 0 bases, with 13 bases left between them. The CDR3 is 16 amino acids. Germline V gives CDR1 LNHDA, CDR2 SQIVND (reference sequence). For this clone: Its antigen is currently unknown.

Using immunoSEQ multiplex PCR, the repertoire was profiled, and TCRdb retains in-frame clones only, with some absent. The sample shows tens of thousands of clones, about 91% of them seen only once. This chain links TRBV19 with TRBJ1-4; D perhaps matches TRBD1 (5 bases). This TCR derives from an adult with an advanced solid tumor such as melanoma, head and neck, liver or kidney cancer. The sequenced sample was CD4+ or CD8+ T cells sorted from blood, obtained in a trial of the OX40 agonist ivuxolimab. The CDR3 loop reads CASSWDGAATNEKLFF. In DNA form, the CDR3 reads TGTGCCAGTAGTTGGGACGGAGCTGCAACTAATGAAAAACTGTTTTTT.